Each of the 20 T cell receptor beta chains below was sequenced from the same sample in a study of blood T cell repertoires in COVID-19. Assay: immunoSEQ multiplex PCR; the TCRdb copy retains only in-frame clones and omits some. The data show under 85,000 clones, with about 86% seen just once and around 39% held by the top ten. Sequencing was performed on peripheral blood. Receptors were obtained from an older man with active or convalescent COVID-19.

The chain combines TRBV12-5 with TRBJ2-1, with D possibly matching TRBD1 (6 bases). Looked up from germline, CDR1 is LGHNT and CDR2 is FRNRAP. The CDR3 has 16 residues. V dropped 7 bases and J dropped 3 bases, with 19 bases sitting between them. The chain's CDR3 is CASASSRTVIYNEQFF. DNA of the CDR3: TGTGCTAGTGCCTCGTCCCGGACAGTTATCTACAATGAGCAGTTCTTC.

This clone was detected only once. The J gene is TRBJ2-7, the V gene TRBV7-2; possible D gene TRBD2, 6 bases. Trimming shortened V by 5 bases and J by 2 bases, and 16 bases separated the two germline ends. CDR3 length: 15 amino acids. From germline, CDR1 is SGHTA and CDR2 FQGNSA. The CDR3 protein is CASSPGGGAPYEQYF. Written as DNA, the CDR3 is TGTGCCAGCAGCCCCGGTGGCGGGGCACCCTACGAGCAGTACTTC.

The J gene is TRBJ2-1, the V gene TRBV7-2; 10 bases are shared with TRBD1. V lost 5 bases to trimming and J lost 4 bases; unmatched junction nucleotides: 14. The germline V gene has CDR1 SGHTA and CDR2 FQGNSA. This CDR3 is 18 amino acids long. The CDR3 loop reads CASSTRDRGERGYNEQFF. In nucleotides, the CDR3 is TGTGCCAGCAGCACCCGGGACAGGGGTGAGCGGGGGTACAATGAGCAGTTCTTC.

This clone occurred many times. The genes are TRBV7-3 and TRBJ1-2; D possibly corresponds to TRBD1 (6 bases). The CDR3 runs to 13 residues. Deletions cut 5 bases from V and 8 bases from J, with 15 bases between. Per germline, CDR1 SGHTA and CDR2 FQGTGA. This chain's CDR3 is CASSIAGALGYTF. CDR3 coding DNA: TGTGCCAGCAGCATCGCGGGGGCATTGGGCTACACCTTC.

This clone was counted at least ten times. The rearrangement joins TRBV7-2 to TRBJ2-3; 9 nucleotides match TRBD2. Trimming took 0 bases from V and 7 from J; bases not matched to a gene: 2. Per the germline V gene, CDR1 is SGHTA and CDR2 is FQGNSA. The CDR3 sequence is 14 residues long. The CDR3 DNA sequence: TGTGCCAGCAGCTTAGCAGCGGGGGGCAATACGCAGTATTTT. It codes for CASSLAAGGNTQYF.

The V call is TRBV29-1, the J call TRBJ2-7, with TRBD1 as a possible D gene (5 bases). CDR1 is SQVTM, CDR2 ANQGSEA, per germline. Trimming took off 0 bases at V and 0 bases at J, with 12 bases between the two ends. This CDR3 is 15 amino acids long. CDR3 protein: CSVEDPDTDSYEQYF. The CDR3 DNA reads TGCAGCGTTGAAGATCCGGACACGGACTCCTACGAGCAGTACTTC.

This clone has a single count. The chain has TRBV29-1 and TRBJ1-1; 11 bases are a match to TRBD1. The CDR3 sequence is 14 residues long. Germline values: CDR1 SQVTM, CDR2 ANQGSEA. The junction had 7 bases not matched to a gene; V was cut back by 6 bases and J by 4 bases. CDR3 protein: CSVRTGGAGTEAFF. The CDR3 DNA is TGCAGCGTGAGGACAGGGGGCGCGGGCACTGAAGCTTTCTTT.

The V gene is TRBV20-1, the J gene TRBJ2-1, with a tentative D call TRBD2 (6 bases). The CDR3 covers 14 residues. CDR1 and CDR2 from the germline V gene are DFQATT and SNEGSKA (reference sequence). The V gene lost 3 bases and the J gene lost 10 bases, with 19 bases spanning the gap. The CDR3 DNA reads as TGCAGTGCTAGTGACCAGCGGCAGGCGGGGGAGCAGTTCTTC. Translated: CSASDQRQAGEQFF.

CDR3: CSVEVSGGDTQYF. The CDR3, as DNA: TGCAGCGTTGAAGTATCAGGGGGCGATACGCAGTATTTT. The rearrangement uses TRBV29-1 and TRBJ2-3; 8 bases align to TRBD1. CDR1 is SQVTM, CDR2 ANQGSEA, per germline. V was clipped by 1 base and J by 6 bases; unmatched bases: 3. This CDR3 has 13 residues.

The chain couples TRBV30 to TRBJ1-1, with no clear D. The CDR3 extends over 14 amino acids. From germline, CDR1 is GTSNPN and CDR2 SVGIG (reference sequence). Between the trimmed V and J ends, which lost 2 bases and 8 bases, there was a span of 18 bases. The CDR3 here is CAWSWRSSRREAFF. CDR3 DNA: TGTGCCTGGAGTTGGAGGTCTAGTCGACGAGAAGCTTTCTTT.

The chain links TRBV10-2 to TRBJ1-2; D is unclear. CDR3 length: 12 residues. Germline CDR1 is WSHSY and CDR2 is SAAADI. The ends were cut back, 3 bases at V and 2 bases at J, with 4 bases in the middle. The CDR3 here is CASSEQNYGYTF. The DNA for the CDR3 is TGCGCCAGCAGTGAACAGAACTATGGCTACACCTTC.

The J gene is TRBJ2-7, the V gene TRBV11-3; 11 bases map to TRBD1. Germline V gene data show CDR1 as SGHNT and CDR2 as YENEEA. V trimming: 4 bases; J trimming: 4 bases; junction bases outside the gene matches: 15. The CDR3 loop spans 18 amino acids. The CDR3 DNA reads TGTGCCAGCAGCTGGGGACTCCCGGGACAGGGGGACGTGTACGAGCAGTACTTC. Amino acid sequence: CASSWGLPGQGDVYEQYF.

The rearrangement uses TRBV5-1 and TRBJ1-1; D is possibly TRBD1 (5 bases). Germline V gene lookup returns CDR1 SGHRS and CDR2 YFSETQ. Trimming removed 4 bases at V and 0 bases at J, with 13 bases between. This CDR3 has 15 residues. DNA of the CDR3: TGCGCCAGCAGCCCGAGACAGAATATGAACACTGAAGCTTTCTTT. This translates into CASSPRQNMNTEAFF.

The chain combines TRBV28 with TRBJ1-2, with D unclear. Trimming stripped 2 bases from V and 4 bases from J, with 8 bases between. There are 13 residues in the CDR3. CDR1 is MDHEN, CDR2 SYDVKM, per germline. For the CDR3, the DNA is TGTGCCAGCAGTTTACGGAGGACCTATGGCTACACCTTC. It codes for CASSLRRTYGYTF.

V and J are TRBV7-2 and TRBJ1-3; D call uncertain. The CDR3 extends over 15 amino acids. CDR1 and CDR2 from the germline V gene are SGHTA and FQGNSA. V lost 1 base and J lost 7, with 14 bases in between. The CDR3 nucleotides are TGTGCCAGCAGCTTAGATTATCGAGAGTCGAACACCATATATTTT. Translating gives CASSLDYRESNTIYF.

J is TRBJ2-5 and V is TRBV11-3; 15 nucleotides agree with TRBD2. Germline lookup yields CDR1 SGHNT and CDR2 YENEEA. V lost 5 bases and J lost 2; bases outside the gene matches: 6. The CDR3 covers 17 residues. This CDR3 is CASSPRTSGGGQETQYF. CDR3 DNA sequence: TGTGCCAGCAGCCCCCGGACTAGCGGGGGGGGTCAAGAGACCCAGTACTTC.

The chain links TRBV19 to TRBJ2-3; 8 bases map to TRBD1. Germline CDR1 LNHDA, CDR2 SQIVND (reference sequence). The J segment lost 0 bases and the V segment lost 8 bases, leaving 7 bases of the junction unmatched. CDR3 length equals 15 residues. The CDR3 nucleotides read TGTGCCAGTCACGGACAGGGTCGGAGCACAGATACGCAGTATTTT. Translation: CASHGQGRSTDTQYF. The complete variable domain, with remaining parts taken from reference TRBV19 and TRBJ2-3, reads DGGITQSPKYLFRKEGQNVTLSCEQNLNHDAMYWYRQDPGQGLRLIYYSQIVNDFQKGDIAEGYSVSREKKESFPLTVTSAQKNPTAFYLCASHGQGRSTDTQYFGPGTRLTVL.

As concerns this clone: This CDR3 is also generated by other DNA sequences in the sample. The rearrangement uses TRBV18 and TRBJ2-1, with 8 bases aligning to TRBD1. The CDR3 loop spans 14 amino acids. V was pared by 4 bases and J by 2 bases, with 1 base of the junction left unmatched. Germline CDR1 is KGHSH and CDR2 is LQKENI. The CDR3 DNA sequence: TGTGCCAGCTCACTCAGGGGGCCCTACAATGAGCAGTTCTTC. This codes for CASSLRGPYNEQFF.

The CDR3 is CSVDNPRLAGGETQYF. CDR3 DNA sequence: TGCAGCGTTGACAACCCAAGACTAGCGGGGGGAGAGACCCAGTACTTC. The genes are TRBV29-1 and TRBJ2-5; the match to TRBD2 covers 13 bases. Germline assignment: CDR1 SQVTM and CDR2 ANQGSEA. After removal of 3 bases from V and 4 bases from J, the junction contained 8 bases not matched to a gene. The CDR3 has 16 amino acids.

The gene calls are TRBV6-2 or TRBV6-3 and TRBJ2-7, with D uncertain. The CDR3 extends over 12 amino acids. CDR1 is MNHEY and CDR2 is SVGEGT in the germline V gene. V lost 6 bases and J lost 3, with 9 bases in between. CDR3 sequence reads: CASSPALYEQYF. The CDR3 DNA reads as TGTGCCAGCAGCCCAGCACTCTACGAGCAGTACTTC.